These 18 T cell receptor beta chains share one sample of origin, sequenced in a study of T cells in tuberculosis. After thawing and overnight rest, PBMC were stained with GMM-loaded CD1B tetramer, viability dye and anti-CD3 for sorting. The lipid loaded on the CD1B tetramers was C32 glucose monomycolate from Rhodococcus equi. Libraries were prepared by immunoSEQ multiplex PCR; TCRdb keeps only in-frame clonotypes and omits some of them. This table has tens of thousands of clones, approximately 91% appearing once. What was sequenced was CD1b-GMM tetramer-negative cells sorted from PBMCs. The receptors were gathered from an adult woman with latent tuberculosis.

V usage is TRBV29-1 and J usage is TRBJ1-2, with 8 bases matching TRBD1. The CDR3 extends over 12 amino acids. V lost 5 bases, J lost 3 bases, and 2 bases stayed unmatched. Per germline, CDR1 SQVTM and CDR2 ANQGSEA. CDR3 in DNA: TGCAGCGTTTTCAGGGGGCACTATGGCTACACCTTC. Its translation: CSVFRGHYGYTF.

This chain links TRBV10-3 with TRBJ2-7, with 8 bases aligning to TRBD1. V lost 6 bases and J lost 12; bases outside the gene matches: 7. The CDR3 consists of 11 residues. CDR1 is ENHRY, CDR2 SYGVKD, per germline. CDR3 amino acids: CAIRGQGGRYF. CDR3 sequence (DNA): TGTGCCATCAGAGGACAGGGCGGGCGGTACTTC.

J is TRBJ1-4 and V is TRBV5-1; the D gene is possibly TRBD1 (6 bases). Germline V lookup: CDR1 SGHRS, CDR2 YFSETQ. V lost 3 bases, J lost 2 bases, and 8 bases lay in between. The CDR3 is made up of 14 amino acids. CDR3 DNA sequence: TGCGCCAGCAGCTCAGGACAGACTAATGAAAAACTGTTTTTT. Translation gives CASSSGQTNEKLFF.

The V and J genes are TRBV2 and TRBJ1-3; D is unclear. Germline V lookup: CDR1 SNHLY, CDR2 FYNNEI. The CDR3 contains 15 residues. Trimming stripped 4 bases from V and 0 bases from J, with 10 bases between. As DNA, the CDR3 is TGTGCCAGCAGTGGAAGTTACTTCTCTGGAAACACCATATATTTT. Its protein is CASSGSYFSGNTIYF.

V and J are TRBV7-8 and TRBJ1-5; D is ambiguous. The V end was cut by 3 bases, the J end by 1 base, with 10 bases between. The CDR3 runs to 15 residues. Germline CDR1 is SGHVS and CDR2 is FQNEAQ. The CDR3 loop is CASSLREASNQPQHF. The CDR3 DNA follows: TGTGCCAGCAGCTTGAGGGAAGCGAGCAATCAGCCCCAGCATTTT.

The CDR3 spells CAISNRDGEQYV. The DNA of the CDR3 is TGTGCCATCAGCAACAGGGACGGCGAGCAGTACGTC. The V and J genes are TRBV10-3 and TRBJ2-7, with D perhaps TRBD1 (6 bases). This CDR3 spans 12 amino acids. V was shortened by 6 bases and J by 6 bases, with 12 bases between the two germline ends. CDR1 is ENHRY and CDR2 is SYGVKD in the germline V gene.

This sequence joins TRBV5-1 and TRBJ1-6; 7 bases line up with TRBD1. CDR1 and CDR2 from the germline V gene are SGHRS and YFSETQ. This CDR3 region has 15 residues. With 0 bases clipped from V and 7 bases from J, the junction kept 4 bases outside the gene matches. The CDR3 here is CASSLATGLNSPLHF. CDR3 nucleotide sequence: TGCGCCAGCAGCTTGGCGACAGGGTTAAATTCACCCCTCCACTTT.

V gene TRBV5-6 combines with J gene TRBJ2-1; 8 nucleotides line up with TRBD2. CDR3 length: 15 residues. CDR1 is SGHDT and CDR2 is YYEEEE in the germline V gene. Trimming took 0 bases from V and 4 from J; bases not matched to a gene: 3. CDR3 sequence (DNA): TGTGCCAGCAGCTTGGTAGCGGGGTCTTACAATGAGCAGTTCTTC. The encoded protein is CASSLVAGSYNEQFF.

J is TRBJ1-2 and V is TRBV10-3, with 11 bases that match TRBD1. The CDR3 spans 12 residues. CDR1 and CDR2 (germline): ENHRY, SYGVKD. Losses at the gene ends were 8 bases for V and 7 bases for J; bases not matched to a gene: 3. In DNA, the CDR3 is TGTGCCATCTGGACAGGGGGCTTTGGCTACACCTTC. This sequence encodes CAIWTGGFGYTF.

DNA for the CDR3: TGCGCCAGCAGTGAGTCTGGGGTAAGAGGGTCGGCATCAGGCTACACCTTC. Translating it yields CASSESGVRGSASGYTF. This chain uses TRBV10-2 with TRBJ1-2; no firm D call. Germline CDR1 WSHSY, CDR2 SAAADI. The CDR3 is made up of 17 amino acids. Deletions cut 0 bases from V and 8 bases from J, with 22 bases between.

This clone occurred a few times. CDR3 coding DNA: TGTGCCAGCAGTGAAGCGTACTCAACTAATGAAAAACTGTTTTTT. Its translation is CASSEAYSTNEKLFF. The chain joins TRBV6-1 to TRBJ1-4; unclear D gene. The CDR3 covers 15 residues. The germline gives CDR1 MNHNS, CDR2 SASEGT. Deletions cut 0 bases from V and 0 bases from J, with 5 bases between.

This clone was found a few times. V is TRBV18 and J is TRBJ1-1; 9 bases agree with TRBD1. The CDR3 runs to 13 residues. V gave up 3 bases and J gave up 5 bases; unmatched junction bases: 1. Germline CDR1 reads KGHSH; CDR2 reads LQKENI. The CDR3 nucleotides read TGTGCCAGCTCACCCGGGACAGGGACTGAAGCTTTCTTT. It translates to CASSPGTGTEAFF.

In its sample, this clone was seen once. The genes are TRBV4-2 and TRBJ2-6; 8 bases are a match to TRBD1. CDR3 length equals 16 residues. Germline-derived CDR1 and CDR2 are LGHNA and YNFKEQ. With V trimmed by 3 bases and J by 0 bases, 1 base remained unmatched. CDR3 sequence: CASSHGQGSGANVLTF. The CDR3 nucleotides are TGTGCCAGCAGCCATGGACAGGGCTCTGGGGCCAACGTCCTGACTTTC.

This rearrangement joins TRBV7-2 to TRBJ1-1; D remains ambiguous. This CDR3 is 14 amino acids long. CDR1 and CDR2 (germline): SGHTA, FQGNSA. Trimming left V 3 bases short and J 1 base short, with 9 bases between. CDR3 loop: CASSFKIGNTEAFF. DNA for the CDR3: TGTGCCAGCAGCTTCAAGATCGGGAACACTGAAGCTTTCTTT.

The chain has TRBV10-2 and TRBJ2-1; D gene unclear. Germline V CDR1 and CDR2: WSHSY, SAAADI. CDR3 length equals 11 residues. V was shortened by 4 bases and J by 6 bases, with 4 bases between the two germline ends. CDR3 sequence (DNA): TGCGCCAGCAGTGGTAGCAATGAGCAGTTCTTC. This gives the protein CASSGSNEQFF.

The chain links TRBV5-1 to TRBJ2-7; 12 bases agree with TRBD2. With 0 bases clipped from V and 3 bases from J, the junction kept 7 bases outside the gene matches. Germline CDR1 reads SGHRS; CDR2 reads YFSETQ. The CDR3 totals 17 residues. The chain's CDR3 is CASSLGLLAGGHYEQYF. The CDR3 coding sequence is TGCGCCAGCAGCTTGGGCCTTCTAGCGGGGGGGCACTACGAGCAGTACTTC.

The rearrangement uses TRBV7-2 and TRBJ1-6; 10 bases match TRBD1. Germline CDR1 reads SGHTA; CDR2 reads FQGNSA. This CDR3 region has 16 residues. V gave up 5 bases and J gave up 8 bases; unmatched junction bases: 9. The CDR3 nucleotides are TGTGCCAGCAGCGCTATCGGACAGGGGGTTGATTCACCCCTCCACTTT. Its protein is CASSAIGQGVDSPLHF.

The chain uses TRBV29-1 and TRBJ2-3; 8 bases are a match to TRBD1. Germline V gene lookup returns CDR1 SQVTM and CDR2 ANQGSEA. This CDR3 is built from 13 residues. V shed 7 bases and J 4 bases; nucleotides not matched to a gene: 7. DNA for the CDR3: TGCAGCGCCTTAGGACAGGGCCCAGATACGCAGTATTTT. Encoded protein: CSALGQGPDTQYF.